Following are 8 T cell receptor beta chains from one sample sequenced in a study of blood T cell repertoires in COVID-19. Clones were read by immunoSEQ multiplex PCR, and TCRdb kept only the in-frame ones, dropping some. This sample has about 170,000 clones, with 74% found just once. The specimen sequenced was peripheral blood. The receptor source for this set is a woman aged 80 or over with acute or convalescent COVID-19.

The chain has TRBV7-2 and TRBJ2-1; TRBD2 might be the D (5 bases). V shed 6 bases and J shed 10 bases, with 16 bases lying between them. Germline CDR1 is SGHTA and CDR2 is FQGNSA. There are 13 residues in the CDR3. CDR3 amino acids: CASSQSFQREQFF. CDR3 bases: TGTGCCAGCAGTCAATCCTTTCAGCGGGAGCAGTTCTTC.

The rearrangement joins TRBV19 to TRBJ2-2, with a tentative D call TRBD1 (5 bases). Between the trimmed V and J ends, which lost 4 bases and 3 bases, there was a span of 12 bases. CDR3 size: 15 residues. The germline CDR1 and CDR2 sequences are LNHDA and SQIVND (reference sequence). The CDR3 DNA sequence: TGTGCCAGTAGTAACAATTTAGGGGACACCGGGGAGCTGTTTTTT. It yields the protein CASSNNLGDTGELFF.

This clone has just one count. The chain has TRBV28 and TRBJ2-1; 9 positions match TRBD2. The CDR3 sequence is 14 residues long. Per germline, CDR1 MDHEN and CDR2 SYDVKM. Trimming cost V 5 bases and J 8 bases; bases outside gene matches: 7. Here the CDR3 DNA reads TGTGCCAGCAGTAGATTAGCGGGAGTCCATGAGCAGTTCTTC. Its protein is CASSRLAGVHEQFF.

J is TRBJ2-3 and V is TRBV2; possibly TRBD2 for D (5 bases). Trimming pared 2 bases from V and 3 bases from J, leaving 9 bases between. The V gene's germline CDR1 is SNHLY and CDR2 FYNNEI. This CDR3 has 14 residues. For the CDR3, the DNA is TGTGCCAGCAGTGAACTAGAGGGTACAGATACGCAGTATTTT. Translation: CASSELEGTDTQYF.

The rearrangement links TRBV7-8 to TRBJ1-1; weak D call: TRBD1 (5 bases). The CDR3 length is 15 residues. The V gene's germline CDR1 is SGHVS and CDR2 FQNEAQ. V gave up 5 bases and J gave up 5 bases, with 18 bases separating them. The CDR3 loop reads CASSPPRQGSTEAFF. The CDR3 DNA sequence: TGTGCCAGCAGCCCCCCCCGGCAGGGAAGTACTGAAGCTTTCTTT.

CDR3 loop: CASSQDRAGGLPDTQYF. CDR3 nucleotide sequence: TGCGCCAGCAGCCAAGATCGAGCGGGAGGGCTCCCAGATACGCAGTATTTT. This chain connects TRBV4-3 to TRBJ2-3; TRBD2 matches 10 bases. The CDR3 spans 17 residues. CDR1 and CDR2 from the germline V gene are LGHNA and YSLEER. Trimming at V came to 0 bases and at J to 4 bases, leaving 7 bases not matched to a gene.

V is TRBV7-2 and J is TRBJ2-7; 10 bases agree with TRBD1. Trimming cost V 6 bases and J 4 bases; bases outside gene matches: 9. Germline values: CDR1 SGHTA, CDR2 FQGNSA. The CDR3 is 15 residues long. CDR3 nucleotides: TGTGCCAGCAGACAAGACAGGGGGCCAATGTACGAGCAGTACTTC. Encoded protein: CASRQDRGPMYEQYF. The full variable domain, rest sourced from reference TRBV7-2 and TRBJ2-7, is GAGVSQSPSNKVTEKGKDVELRCDPISGHTALYWYRQSLGQGLEFLIYFQGNSAPDKSGLPSDRFSAERTGGSVSTLTIQRTQQEDSAVYLCASRQDRGPMYEQYFGPGTRLTVT.

The genes are TRBV6-5 and TRBJ2-7; possible D gene TRBD1, 5 bases. V shed 5 bases and J shed 8 bases, with 13 bases lying between them. The CDR3 spans 12 residues. Germline CDR1 MNHEY, CDR2 SVGAGI. In DNA, the CDR3 is TGTGCCAGCAGTCTAGGGGCAGGGAAGCAGTACTTC. Translation gives CASSLGAGKQYF.